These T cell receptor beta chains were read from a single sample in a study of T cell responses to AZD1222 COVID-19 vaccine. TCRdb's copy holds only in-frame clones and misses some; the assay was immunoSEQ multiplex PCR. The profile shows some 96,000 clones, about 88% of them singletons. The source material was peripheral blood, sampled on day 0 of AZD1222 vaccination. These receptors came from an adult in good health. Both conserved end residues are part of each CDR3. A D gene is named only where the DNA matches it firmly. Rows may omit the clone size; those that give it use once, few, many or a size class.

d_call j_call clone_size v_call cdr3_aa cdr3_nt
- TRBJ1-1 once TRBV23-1 CASINLVMVLEAFF TGCGCCAGCATCAACCTAGTTATGGTCCTCGAAGCTTTCTTT
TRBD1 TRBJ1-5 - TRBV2 CASSARQGGSNQPQHF TGTGCCAGCAGTGCGCGACAGGGTGGGAGCAATCAGCCCCAGCATTTT
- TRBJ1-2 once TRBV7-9 CASSPGTSGYGYTF TGTGCCAGCAGCCCGGGGACATCGGGTTATGGCTACACCTTC
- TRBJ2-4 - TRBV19 CASSAEQGSFGKNIQYF TGTGCCAGTAGTGCTGAACAGGGAAGTTTTGGGAAAAACATTCAGTACTTC
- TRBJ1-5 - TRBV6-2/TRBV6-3 CASSHPRPGGQPQHF TGTGCCAGCAGTCACCCCCGCCCGGGCGGGCAGCCCCAGCATTTT
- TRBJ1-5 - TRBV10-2 CASSGGVFQPQHF TGCGCCAGCAGTGGAGGGGTATTTCAGCCCCAGCATTTT
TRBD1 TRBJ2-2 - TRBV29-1 CSVETGDTGELFF TGCAGCGTTGAGACAGGGGACACCGGGGAGCTGTTTTTT
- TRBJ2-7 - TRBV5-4 CASSLDQDLYEQYF TGTGCCAGCAGCTTGGATCAGGACCTCTACGAGCAGTACTTC
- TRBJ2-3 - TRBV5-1 CASSLTGTVPDTQYF TGCGCCAGCAGCTTGACCGGGACGGTGCCAGATACGCAGTATTTT
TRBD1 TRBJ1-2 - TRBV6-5 CASRPPGQGARGYTF TGTGCCAGCAGACCTCCCGGACAGGGGGCGCGCGGCTACACCTTC
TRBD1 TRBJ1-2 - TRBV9 CASRDRGGYGYTF TGTGCCAGCAGGGACAGGGGAGGCTATGGCTACACCTTC
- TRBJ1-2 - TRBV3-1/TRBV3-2 CASSQAALDGYTF TGTGCCAGCAGCCAAGCCGCCCTTGACGGCTACACCTTC
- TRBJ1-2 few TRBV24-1 CATSDLTQARGYTF TGTGCCACCAGTGATTTAACCCAAGCCCGCGGCTACACCTTC
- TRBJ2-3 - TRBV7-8 CASSLTRRDTQYF TGTGCCAGCAGCTTGACGAGAAGGGATACGCAGTATTTT